These 26 T cell receptor delta chains originate from one sample sequenced in a study of γδ T cells in repeated Plasmodium falciparum infection. TCRdb re-called the multiplex PCR reads via CATT. The sample records tens of thousands of delta-chain clones, roughly 1.5% being singletons. Gammadelta T cells were flow-sorted from PBMC into Vgamma9/Vdelta2+ and Vdelta2-negative populations for bulk analysis. The sample was gamma-delta T cells from blood. The receptor set was obtained from a pool of human donors (malaria-infected and uninfected, not separated).

This clone showed up many times. This sequence joins TRDV1 and TRDJ1; the D is unclear. Germline V gives CDR1 TSWWSYY, CDR2 QGS. The CDR3 runs to 17 residues. Trimming took off 0 bases at V and 2 bases at J, with 16 bases between the two ends. The CDR3 sequence is CALGELKPSTWTDKLIF. The CDR3 DNA follows: TGTGCTCTTGGGGAACTGAAGCCCTCGACTTGGACCGATAAACTCATCTTT.

In its sample, this clone was seen many times. Relative to the germline gene, one junction end is altered; a read error may explain this. V gene TRDV1 combines with J gene TRDJ1; 9 nucleotides agree with TRDD3. The CDR3 has 19 residues. Germline loops: CDR1 TSWWSYY, CDR2 QGS. Here the CDR3 reads CAVGEQLVRGYVPTDKLIF. CDR3 nucleotides: TGTGCTGTTGGGGAGCAACTCGTGAGGGGATACGTACCCACCGATAAACTCATCTTT.

Comments on this clone: The protein given by TCRdb reflects a much larger clone and differs at residue 10 from this DNA's translation, likely from a read error; the protein shown is the DNA's translation. No call exists for the J gene, whereas the V gene is TRDV1; TRDD3 reflects the table's D call only, with no check against the DNA. Germline CDR1 reads TSWWSYY; CDR2 reads QGS. This CDR3 region has 15 residues. The CDR3 region has the DNA TGTGCTCTTGGGGAACCTTCTGGGGGAGCATACAAACTCACCTTT. It translates to CALGEPSGGAYKLTF.

Regarding this clone: The TCRdb protein, from a much larger clone, departs from this DNA's translation at residue 14, likely by read error; the protein shown derives from the DNA. Here the V gene is TRDV1, but the J gene went uncalled. The CDR3 runs to 16 residues. Germline CDR1 TSWWSYY, CDR2 QGS. CDR3 loop: CALGVDFPPNTDKPIF. The CDR3, as DNA: TGTGCTCTTGGCGTGGACTTCCCTCCTAACACCGATAAACCCATCTTT.

This clone was picked up a small number of times. TCRdb attributes to this sequence the protein of a much larger clone, which differs from the DNA translation at residue 3; a read error is likely, and the protein displayed is translated from the DNA. J is TRDJ1 and V is TRDV1, with D perhaps TRDD2 or TRDD3 (5 bases each). TCRdb does not report a J gene; here it was assigned by matching the DNA to germline references. The germline V gene has CDR1 TSWWSYY and CDR2 QGS. CDR3 length: 25 residues. The CDR3 nucleotides read TGTGCTATTGGGGAACCCCGGAAACCCTACCCTTTACTCCGTGCCACCATTAGGAGCACCGATAAACTCATCTTT. It codes for CAIGEPRKPYPLLRATIRSTDKLIF.

Worth noting for this clone: TCRdb has a much larger clone's protein, which differs at residues 11 and 12 from the translation of this DNA, likely because of a read error; what is shown is the protein translated from the DNA. The chain couples TRDV2 to TRDJ1; 12 nucleotides match TRDD3. CDR1 GEAIGNYY and CDR2 EKD come from the germline V gene. This CDR3 region has 16 residues. CDR3 in DNA: TGTGCCTGTGATCGGGTACTGGGGGATACCCCCCGTAAACTCATCTTC. Protein: CACDRVLGDTPRKLIF.

In this sample, this clone turned up a few times. This sequence may be a read error, since a much larger clone differs from it by one base. V gene assignment gives TRDV1, but the J gene was left uncalled; TRDD3, as called in the table, went unchecked against the DNA. CDR1 and CDR2 from the germline V gene are TSWWSYY and QGS. The CDR3 sequence is 21 residues long. The CDR3 spells CALGLHYFPSWGWGLTDKLIF. The DNA for the CDR3 is TGTGCTCTTGGGCTACACTATTTTCCCTCTTGGGGGTGGGGGCTCACCGATAAACTCATCTTC.

A note on this clone: The protein recorded in TCRdb matches a much larger clone and deviates from this DNA's translation at residue 13, suggesting a read error; the protein here is obtained by translating the DNA. The chain uses TRDV1 and TRDJ1; maybe TRDD2 (6 bases). In the absence of a J gene in TCRdb, the DNA was matched to germline to assign it here. The CDR3 length is 21 residues. Germline loops: CDR1 TSWWSYY, CDR2 QGS. Trimming stripped 0 bases from V and 4 bases from J, with 30 bases between. The CDR3 DNA reads TGTGCTCTTGGGGAACTCGGTCCTACAGAGCTACTGAGGGATTGGTGCGATAAACTCATCTTT. It encodes CALGELGPTELLRDWCDKLIF.

In regard to this clone: The protein recorded in TCRdb matches a much larger clone and deviates from this DNA's translation at residue 7, suggesting a read error; the protein here is obtained by translating the DNA. CDR3 nucleotides: TGTGCCTGTGACATCTTGGTGGATACTTCTTCCACCGATAAACTCATCTTT. This sequence encodes CACDILVDTSSTDKLIF. The chain joins TRDV2 to TRDJ1; weak D call: TRDD3 (6 bases). Germline loops: CDR1 GEAIGNYY, CDR2 EKD. Trimming removed 2 bases at V and 1 base at J, with 19 bases between. The CDR3 length is 17 residues.

The chain joins TRDV2 to TRDJ1; 8 nucleotides line up with TRDD3. Germline matching of the DNA provided the J gene here, since TCRdb leaves it blank. The CDR3 extends over 15 amino acids. The V gene end was trimmed by 6 bases and the J gene end by 0 bases; junction bases not matched to a gene: 8. Germline V CDR1 and CDR2: GEAIGNYY, EKD. The chain's CDR3 is CACLLLGVYTDKLIF. The CDR3 region has the DNA TGTGCCTGTTTGCTACTGGGGGTGTACACCGATAAACTCATCTTT.

Concerning this clone: TCRdb pairs this DNA with a much larger clone's protein that differs at residue 3, likely a read error; the protein shown was translated from the DNA. The chain is built from TRDV1 and TRDJ1; the D gene is possibly TRDD3 (5 bases). In the absence of a J gene in TCRdb, the DNA was matched to germline to assign it here. The CDR3 consists of 18 residues. CDR1 and CDR2 (germline): TSWWSYY, QGS. For the CDR3, the DNA is TGTGCTCCTGGGCTCCCCCTGGGCTCTCTCCGGTACACCGATAAACTCATCTTT. Protein: CAPGLPLGSLRYTDKLIF.

With respect to this clone: The amino acid sequence in TCRdb belongs to a much larger clone and departs from this DNA's translation at residue 13, likely a sequencing read error; the sequence shown is translated from the DNA. The rearrangement links TRDV1 to TRDJ1; a possible D gene is TRDD3 (5 bases). In the absence of a J gene in TCRdb, the DNA was matched to germline to assign it here. Germline CDR1 TSWWSYY, CDR2 QGS. The CDR3 is made up of 17 amino acids. V was cut by 3 bases and J by 5 bases, with 22 bases left in between. The CDR3 DNA reads TGTGCTCTTGGGGACCTCCCAGGGGGCCCCGGCACGGATAAACTCATCTTT. It encodes CALGDLPGGPGTDKLIF.

There are a few counts of this clone. It differs at one base from a far larger clone, so likely a read error. Other DNA sequences of this sample code for an identical CDR3. The CDR3 region is CALGELGLGYAADKLIF. The CDR3 DNA sequence: TGTGCTCTTGGGGAACTAGGGCTGGGATACGCGGCCGATAAGCTCATCTTT. There is no J gene call, but TRDV1 is given as the V gene; the table's D call TRDD3 went unverified against the DNA. Germline lookup yields CDR1 TSWWSYY and CDR2 QGS. There are 17 residues in the CDR3.

By share, this clone ranks as medium-sized. The same CDR3 can be traced to other DNA sequences in this sample. The chain has TRDV1 and TRDJ1, with 8 bases aligning to TRDD3. V lost 1 base to trimming and J lost 2 bases; unmatched junction nucleotides: 9. This CDR3 has 17 amino acids. Germline CDR1 is TSWWSYY and CDR2 is QGS. The CDR3 DNA is TGTGCTCTTGGGGAACGGCCTCCGGGGGATATAACCGATAAACTCATCTTT. As protein: CALGERPPGDITDKLIF.

With respect to this clone: Given a far larger clone just one base away, this is likely a sequencing read error. This sample includes further DNA sequences coding for the same CDR3. The CDR3 sequence is CALGAALRRGIRSWDTRQMFF. The CDR3, as DNA: TGTGCTCTTGGGGCCGCGCTCCGGCGCGGGATACGCTCCTGGGACACCCGACAGATGTTTTTC. The V call is TRDV1, the J call TRDJ3; 8 nucleotides line up with TRDD3. No J gene is reported in TCRdb; it was inferred here by comparing the DNA with germline. This CDR3 region has 21 residues. CDR1 TSWWSYY and CDR2 QGS come from the germline V gene. After removal of 4 bases from V and 0 bases from J, the junction contained 14 bases not matched to a gene.

This clone appeared a few times. The mismatch at residue 18 between this DNA's translation and the TCRdb protein of a much larger clone likely reflects a read error; the protein shown is translated from the DNA. J gene calling gave no result, while the V gene is TRDV1; the table assigns TRDD3, which was not confirmed against the DNA. CDR1 is TSWWSYY and CDR2 is QGS in the germline V gene. The CDR3 is made up of 19 amino acids. Written as DNA, the CDR3 is TGTGCTCTTGGGGTCCTAAACCCCCTTTGGATCCTACTCTCGGATAAACTCACCTTT. It codes for CALGVLNPLWILLSDKLTF.

This clone was counted many times. One junction end disagrees with the germline gene, perhaps due to a read error. This chain uses TRDV1 with TRDJ1; 11 nucleotides line up with TRDD3. The germline V gene encodes CDR1 TSWWSYY and CDR2 QGS. The CDR3 is made up of 17 amino acids. CDR3 protein: CAPGEFPPGGYSDKLIF. The CDR3 DNA sequence: TGTGCTCCTGGGGAATTTCCCCCTGGGGGATACTCCGATAAACTCATCTTT.

This clone has more than one count but fewer than ten. TCRdb lists the protein of a much larger clone for this DNA, which differs at residue 15, so this is likely a read error; the protein given here is translated from the DNA itself. There is no J gene call, but TRDV2 is given as the V gene; no check of the table's D call, TRDD3, against the DNA was made. This CDR3 spans 17 amino acids. The germline gives CDR1 GEAIGNYY, CDR2 EKD. The CDR3 loop is CACDWGIRGWDTRQVFF. As DNA, the CDR3 is TGTGCCTGTGACTGGGGGATACGCGGCTGGGACACCCGACAGGTGTTTTTC.

This clone has just a few counts. This DNA's translation differs at residue 21 from TCRdb's protein, which comes from a much larger clone; a read error is likely, and the protein shown is translated from the DNA. The rearrangement joins TRDV1 to TRDJ1, with 9 bases matching TRDD3. As TCRdb names no J gene, one was assigned here on the basis of a DNA match to germline. CDR1 TSWWSYY and CDR2 QGS come from the germline V gene. There are 26 residues in the CDR3. J lost 3 bases, V lost 2 bases, and 37 bases had no gene match. The CDR3 is CALGEFDSYIWMASWGIGGYADKLIF. The CDR3 nucleotides are TGTGCTCTTGGGGAATTCGATTCCTATATATGGATGGCTTCCTGGGGGATCGGGGGTTACGCCGATAAACTCATCTTT.

This clone occurred a few times. A far larger clone differs by one base, so this is likely a read error. The sample holds other DNA sequences that translate to the same CDR3. The CDR3 region has the DNA TGTGCCTTAAATGGGGGGACCCGATACTTATTCACCGATAAACTCATCTTT. Residues: CALNGGTRYLFTDKLIF. The chain has TRDV3 and TRDJ1, with TRDD3 as a possible D gene (6 bases). Assignment of the J gene here rests on matching the DNA to germline, because TCRdb gives none. Germline lookup yields CDR1 TVYSNPD and CDR2 GDNSRS (reference sequence). The CDR3 has 17 amino acids. V lost 3 bases to trimming and J lost 1 base, with 24 bases between them.

This clone was counted many times. One base away lies a much larger clone, so this may be a sequencing read error. The chain combines TRDV3 with TRDJ1; 12 bases match TRDD3. With V trimmed by 4 bases and J by 3 bases, 12 bases remained unmatched. The CDR3 length is 16 residues. Germline loops: CDR1 TVYSNPD, CDR2 GDNSRS (reference sequence). The CDR3 DNA reads TGTGCCTCGTGGCCATACTGGGGGATACAACCCGATAAACTCATCTTT. Its protein is CASWPYWGIQPDKLIF.

The table lists this clone with a few counts. For this DNA, TCRdb reports the protein of a much larger clone, which diverges at residue 10, most likely from a read error; the protein presented here is translated directly from the DNA. The rearrangement links TRDV2 to TRDJ1; 8 bases fit TRDD3. Losses at the gene ends were 1 base for V and 0 bases for J; bases not matched to a gene: 15. This CDR3 has 19 residues. Germline V gives CDR1 GEAIGNYY, CDR2 EKD. The CDR3 sequence is CACDTLRLGVTGHTDKLIF. CDR3 nucleotide sequence: TGTGCCTGTGACACTCTACGACTGGGGGTTACAGGTCACACCGATAAACTCATCTTT.

About this clone itself: TCRdb attributes to this sequence the protein of a much larger clone, which differs from the DNA translation at residue 14; a read error is likely, and the protein displayed is translated from the DNA. V and J are TRDV1 and TRDJ1; either TRDD2 or TRDD3 may supply D (8 bases each). No J gene is reported in TCRdb; it was inferred here by comparing the DNA with germline. The CDR3 is made up of 21 amino acids. Deletions cut 3 bases from V and 0 bases from J, with 29 bases between. Germline CDR1 reads TSWWSYY; CDR2 reads QGS. The CDR3 is CALGEVFLRFWGKQYTDKLIF. In nucleotides, the CDR3 is TGTGCTCTTGGGGAGGTCTTCCTACGATTCTGGGGGAAACAGTACACCGATAAACTCATCTTT.

This clone was observed a handful of times. The protein TCRdb gives is from a much larger clone and does not agree with this DNA's translation at residue 8, likely a read error; the protein shown here comes from the DNA. The rearrangement joins TRDV2 to TRDJ1; D is undetermined. Here the J gene was assigned by germline matching of the DNA, as TCRdb has none. Germline V CDR1 and CDR2: GEAIGNYY, EKD. The CDR3 consists of 16 residues. Trimming removed 2 bases at V and 0 bases at J, with 15 bases between. CDR3 region: CACDKPLRAYTDKLIF. DNA of the CDR3: TGTGCCTGTGACAAACCACTGAGGGCTTACACCGATAAACTCATCTTT.

To note about this clone: A single base is all that separates this from a far larger clone, so a read error is likely. In the same sample, other DNA sequences code for this CDR3. The gene calls are TRDV2 and TRDJ2; a possible D gene is TRDD3 (6 bases). As TCRdb names no J gene, one was assigned here on the basis of a DNA match to germline. V was cut by 0 bases and J by 3 bases, with 16 bases left in between. The CDR3 is 17 amino acids. Germline V gives CDR1 GEAIGNYY, CDR2 EKD. The DNA of the CDR3 is TGTGCCTGTGACACCGTACTGGGTACGAACCTGACAGCACAACTCTTCTTT. Translating it yields CACDTVLGTNLTAQLFF.

This clone was detected ten times or more. TCRdb lists the protein of a much larger clone for this DNA, which differs at residue 20, so this is likely a read error; the protein given here is translated from the DNA itself. With the J gene uncalled, the V gene is TRDV2; the table's D call, TRDD3, has no DNA check behind it. The CDR3 extends over 22 amino acids. Germline assignment: CDR1 GEAIGNYY and CDR2 EKD. CDR3 residues: CACDDVQSEDTNSSWDTRQTFF. The CDR3 nucleotides read TGTGCCTGTGACGACGTCCAATCCGAGGATACGAACTCATCCTGGGACACCCGACAGACGTTTTTC.